The clone carrying this T cell receptor beta chain was recorded only once. Authors' analysis steps: Nucleated cell counts were estimated from reference gene primer amplification. Only in-frame clones appear in the TCRdb table, and some are missing; sequencing was by immunoSEQ multiplex PCR. For V, J and clone size, that table is used; D and trimming come from the DNA. The profile shows roughly 250,000 clones, approximately 87% of them singletons. These data are taken from a study of blood T cell repertoires in COVID-19. Whole-study context: Researchers got acute and convalescent COVID-19 samples from the United States, Italy and Spain. Nucleic acid was either cDNA or gDNA, and it came from T cells, B-cell-depleted T cells, or PBMCs.

The Seattle patients joined while their infection was active and were tracked longitudinally afterward. Sequenced sample: peripheral blood. The sequence was collected from a woman aged 25 to 45 with COVID-19, enrolled during active disease.

The CDR3 loop is CASSPIGQGDSPLHF. The CDR3 coding sequence is TGTGCCAGCTCCCCGATCGGACAGGGCGATTCACCCCTCCACTTT. The chain is built from TRBV18 and TRBJ1-6; TRBD1 agrees at 8 bases. CDR3 length: 15 residues. V shed 6 bases and J 8 bases; nucleotides not matched to a gene: 9. Germline V gives CDR1 KGHSH, CDR2 LQKENI.